This TCR beta chain is drawn from a study of blood T cells in healthy people across ages (dated by TCRdb to between 2014 and 2017). Regarding the complete study: Template switching captured roughly one uniquely barcoded TCR beta cDNA molecule per two T cells in model experiments. Age-related changes in TCR beta repertoire diversity were measured in the study by deep sequencing normalized with unique cDNA molecular identifiers. Four age groups were formed from the donors: young (average approximately 15 years), middle-aged (just under 40), aged (62) and long-lived (82). Donors of different ages were randomly distributed across sequencing lanes to avoid experimental bias. Using the same blood draw, the study looked at two additional independent replicas of 1 million unique cDNA reads for two donors, one aged 18 to 30 and the other aged 80 or older. Findings and caveats that apply to the study as a whole: Observed TCR beta diversity per million T cells fell roughly linearly with age, and a significant reduction was already apparent by age roughly 40. Estimates of total diversity based on one million sequenced T cells were considered lower bounds and underestimates. The long-lived group showed more naive CD4+ T cells, fewer expanded clones and increased TCR diversity than the aged group, suggesting age selection. Donor CMV infection status was unknown, potentially confounding age-related changes in expanded clonotypes. A strong correlation was found between observed TCR beta diversity and the percentage of naive T cells measured by flow cytometry. Because profiling used bulk unsorted PBMCs, naive and antigen-experienced compartments could not be compared conclusively.

Library preparation was by 5' RACE. This sample was sequenced with an Illumina HiSeq 2500. A second PCR of about 6 to 12 cycles was run with a J-beta primer mix and a sample-barcoded 5' primer. A unique molecular identifier was introduced onto each TCR beta cDNA molecule by a template-switch 5' adaptor carrying 12 random nucleotides. Each sample yielded at least 2.5 million CDR3-containing paired-end reads. First-strand cDNA was synthesized from all RNA with the Mint cDNA synthesis kit, primed by a TRBC-specific oligonucleotide. After uracil-DNA glycosylase treatment, a first 18-cycle PCR used universal primers M1SS and BC2_uni_R on all cDNA. For the original study's pipeline: For normalization, 1 million high-quality reads were randomly selected from each sample, with every read carrying a distinct molecular identifier. Reads sharing molecular identifiers were discarded rather than binned into consensus sequences. MiTCR, set to a Q25 quality threshold and the strictest error-elimination algorithm, was used for CDR3 identification, clonotype clustering and error correction. A nonparametric unseen species model with Euler transformation was used to estimate a lower bound on total TCR beta diversity. The public reads were reanalyzed by TCRdb: fastp trimming at Q25, MiXCR alignment, in-frame beta chains only. Every entry covers one CDR3 protein and lists the most common genes and DNA from its rows. Here the V and J calls rest on TCRdb's processing, not on the authors' analysis. A total of hundreds of thousands of distinct CDR3 sequences appear in this sample, roughly three fifths of them only once. 30% to 45% of the sample comes from the top ten.

There are 13 amino acids in the CDR3, from cysteine to phenylalanine inclusive. Just CDR3 DNA is preserved here, 39 bases in frame from base 1. The CDR1 and CDR2 encoded by the germline V gene (reference sequence) are DFQATT and SNEGSKA. The trim is 6 bases for V and 4 bases for J, with a gap of 15 bases between the germline ends. This clonotype was seen only a few times. Its antigen has not been determined. Qualities for individual bases were not recorded, and no much larger clone is one base off. Donors were under 40 systemically healthy Caucasian individuals from Russia aged about 6 to 100 years. Each donor gave 8 to 10 milliliters of peripheral blood, collected into EDTA-treated Vacutainer tubes. Ficoll-Paque density-gradient centrifugation was used to isolate PBMCs, with at least 6.5 million per sample. Trizol reagent was used to extract total RNA from the PBMCs, yielding at least 6 micrograms per sample. For every donor, an aliquot of PBMCs went through flow cytometry to measure the percentages of naive CD45RAhigh/CD27high T cells.

The sequence is built from TRBV20-1 and TRBJ1-2; no D gene call is confident. This receptor was obtained from a man aged 55 to 70 in good health. Material: blood. The CDR3 protein sequence reads: CSAPTVTFYGYTF. The bases are TGCAGTGCCCCGACGGTAACTTTCTATGGCTACACCTTC.